What follows are 3 T cell receptor beta chains derived from one specimen sequenced in a study of blood T cell repertoires in COVID-19. Profiled with immunoSEQ multiplex PCR; TCRdb holds only in-frame clones, not every one. The repertoire holds more than 45,000 clones, with around nine tenths as singletons. The source material was peripheral blood. Every receptor here comes from a human donor with active COVID-19. The donor label of this sample is uncertain.

This clone was seen a handful of times. The chain is built from TRBV18 and TRBJ1-5; 7 nucleotides align to TRBD1. V was clipped by 6 bases and J by 4 bases; unmatched bases: 6. Germline CDR1 KGHSH, CDR2 LQKENI. This CDR3 is built from 14 residues. In nucleotides, the CDR3 is TGTGCCAGCTCGGGACAGCACTTGAATCAGCCCCAGCATTTT. Protein: CASSGQHLNQPQHF.

This clone was recorded only once. This chain connects TRBV5-6 to TRBJ2-7; TRBD2 matches 13 bases. Germline lookup yields CDR1 SGHDT and CDR2 YYEEEE. The V gene end was trimmed by 4 bases and the J gene end by 6 bases; junction bases not matched to a gene: 10. CDR3 length: 16 amino acids. The DNA for the CDR3 is TGTGCCAGCAGCCCCAACGGACTAGCGGGGGCTCGCGAGCAGTACTTC. Translation: CASSPNGLAGAREQYF.

The CDR3 reads CASSRDRGNTEAFF. CDR3 coding DNA: TGCGCCAGCAGCAGGGACAGGGGGAACACTGAAGCTTTCTTT. The chain joins TRBV5-1 to TRBJ1-1; 10 bases are shared with TRBD1. Germline trimming cut 4 bases from V and 1 base from J; bases unmatched to any gene: 1. Germline V gene data show CDR1 as SGHRS and CDR2 as YFSETQ. There are 14 residues in the CDR3.